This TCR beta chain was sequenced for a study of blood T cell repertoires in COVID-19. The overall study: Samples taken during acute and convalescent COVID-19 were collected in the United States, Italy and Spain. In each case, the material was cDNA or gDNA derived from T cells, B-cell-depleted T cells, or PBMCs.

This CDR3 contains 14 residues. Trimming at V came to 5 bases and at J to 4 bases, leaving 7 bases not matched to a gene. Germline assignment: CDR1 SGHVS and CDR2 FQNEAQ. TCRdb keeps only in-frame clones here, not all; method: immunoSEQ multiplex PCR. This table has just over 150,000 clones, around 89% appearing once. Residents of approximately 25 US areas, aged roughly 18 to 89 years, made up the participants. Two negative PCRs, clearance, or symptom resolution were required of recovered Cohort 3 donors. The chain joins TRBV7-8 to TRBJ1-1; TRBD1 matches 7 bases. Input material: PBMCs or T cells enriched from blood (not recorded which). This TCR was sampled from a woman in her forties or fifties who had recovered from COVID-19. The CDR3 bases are TGTGCCAGCAGCGAACTAGGGGGCGGCACTGAAGCTTTCTTT. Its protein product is CASSELGGGTEAFF.